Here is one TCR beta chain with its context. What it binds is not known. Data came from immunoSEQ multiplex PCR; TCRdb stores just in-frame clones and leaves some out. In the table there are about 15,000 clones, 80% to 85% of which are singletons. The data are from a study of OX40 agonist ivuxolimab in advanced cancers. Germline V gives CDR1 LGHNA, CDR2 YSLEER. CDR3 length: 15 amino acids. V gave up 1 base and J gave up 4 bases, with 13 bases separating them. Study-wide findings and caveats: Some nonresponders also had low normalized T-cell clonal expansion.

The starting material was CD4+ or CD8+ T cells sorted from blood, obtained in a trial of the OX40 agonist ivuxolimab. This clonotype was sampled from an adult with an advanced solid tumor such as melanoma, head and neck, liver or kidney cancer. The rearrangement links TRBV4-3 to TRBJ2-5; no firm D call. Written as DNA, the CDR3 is TGCGCCAGCAGCCAAGTCGGCGTGCCGGGAGAGACCCAGTACTTC. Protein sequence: CASSQVGVPGETQYF.